The source of this T cell receptor (beta chain) is a study of technical replicates of blood from several donors (dated by TCRdb to 2016 to 2017). CDR1 and CDR2 are read off the germline V gene (reference sequence) as MNHEY and SMNVEV. V sheds 6 bases and J sheds 12 bases, leaving 20 bases between their ends. From its cysteine to its phenylalanine, the CDR3 spans 14 amino acids. The CDR3 DNA has 42 bases and is translated from base 1. About this clone: No antigen is known for it. Base qualities are missing; no much larger clone stands one base away.

Receptors were amplified or captured by the immunoSEQ multiplex PCR assay. Drawn from immuneACCESS, this table holds only the in-frame rearrangements with V and J called that TCRdb kept. Clones are partly lost; checked studies trace under half to an unresolved V gene and leave the rest unexplained. Across this sample there are around 97,000 clones, with around 96% seen only once. Jointly, the top ten make up approximately 0.33% of the sample. The rearrangement joined TRBV27 to TRBJ1-4, and the D gene may be TRBD1, 5 bases matching. Sequencing was carried out using T cells isolated from PBMCs. This receptor was identified in a human donor in good health. The DNA sequence reads TGTGCCAGCAGCCTGGACCGGGACTTATCGGAACTGTTTTTT. Its product reads: CASSLDRDLSELFF.